This T cell receptor beta chain was sequenced for a study of shared clonotypes between healthy human individuals (dated by TCRdb to 2020 to 2022). In the study overall: The cohort comprised two women and a few men aged 18 to 49 years. For each donor, three plates each were used for CD4 naive and CD4 memory, two plates were used for CD8 naive, and one plate was used for CD8 memory. To estimate repertoire size and how much clonotypes are shared between individuals, the study performed deep sequencing of blood TCR repertoires from roughly five healthy adults. To increase sequencing depth and limit assay-specific biases, different laboratories used diverse techniques to prepare libraries and sequence TCR repertoires. Between about 0.8 and 8.9 billion PBMCs per donor were obtained by leukapheresis. Here is what the overall study found, with its caveats: Rarefaction of sorted-subset datasets indicated incomplete sequencing despite the large sequencing depth. Because the study included a small number of donors, the genetic and exposure-history diversity represented was limited. Compared with non-shared clonotypes, the clonotypes found in all four sorted-subset donors had higher generation probabilities. Sampling was restricted to blood, and TCR repertoires in tissues likely differ from the TCR repertoires found in blood. Across four donors, around 5.4% of naive CD4, more than 3% of naive CD8, under 2.5% of memory CD4, and about 0.44% of memory CD8 clonotypes were shared. Estimated clonotype richness was generally larger for naive than for memory subsets. Based on pairwise subsampling, the degree of clonotype sharing among donors was expected to be affected by sequencing depth.

TCR CDR3 regions were amplified from genomic DNA by multiplex PCR using the deep immunoSEQ assay. Genomic DNA extracted from each cell subset was distributed evenly over all wells of several immunoSEQ 96-well plates, and each plate served as one replicate. Each replicate PCR for sorted subsets received about 0.2 ug genomic DNA, equal to around 32,000 T cell genomes. Purified libraries were measured with a Qubit 3.0 fluorometer, size-checked on a Bioanalyzer 2100, and measured again with the KAPA Library Quantification kit. Every immunoSEQ 96-well plate was sequenced on a dedicated single-read 150-cycle Illumina NextSeq 550 flow cell. Regarding the original processing steps: The immunoSEQ output contained only junctional sequences without quality scores, so filtering could not match that applied to full-length reads. Sequences were annotated with PyIR, a Python wrapper for IgBLAST v1.9, and V/J genes and CDR3 were assigned using IMGT germline references. Reads were filtered out if the reads had weak V/J assignments (E-value above 1e-6), no CDR3, stop codons, out-of-frame junctions, or ambiguous translated residues. V3J clonotypes were defined by identical inferred V gene, J gene, and CDR3 amino acid sequence. The percentage overlap between two repertoires was calculated by dividing the number of shared unique clonotypes by the size of the smaller repertoire. RTK rarefaction, the Chao1 estimator, and Recon v2.1 estimates of unobserved clonotypes were used to assess repertoire richness. Generation probabilities were computed with OLGA for all TCRbeta clonotypes obtained by the gDNA method from several donors. This is the immuneACCESS table as TCRdb keeps it, with only in-frame sequences that have V and J called. A part of the clones is gone; compared with another copy, unresolved V genes explain less than half, and the rest is unexplained. The DNA was the basis for D and trimming; V, J and clone size are from that table. Within this sample are around 1,000,000 clones, with approximately 80% of them counted one time only. The top ten clones comprise 0.89% of the sample.

V is clipped by 3 bases and J by 7 bases, and the sequence between their germline boundaries is 16 bases long. Reading the germline V gene gives CDR1 SGDLS and CDR2 YYNGEE. Including cysteine and phenylalanine, the CDR3 has 14 amino acids. Only the CDR3 part of the read is kept: 42 bases, read in frame from the first base. To note about this clone: Its antigen is currently not known. No much larger clone exists at a distance of one base, and base qualities are not known.

Donors were healthy HIV-negative adults with no recently reported acute infections or vaccinations. Only Caucasian adults living in Nashville, Tennessee, USA were represented among the donors. Magnetic negative selection was used to enrich CD4+ T cells, after which naive cells were positively selected on CD45RA and the negative fraction became the memory subset. Blood was obtained by leukapheresis, after which PBMCs were separated by Ficoll-Histopaque density gradient centrifugation and cryopreserved in liquid nitrogen vapor phase. Analytical flow cytometry was used to check the purity and quantity of every magnetically sorted T cell population. Each sorted fraction had its genomic DNA isolated and then quantified by UV absorbance on a Nanodrop 2000c.

Sequenced sample: memory CD4+ T cells from PBMCs. The cell subset or site label on this specimen signifies: CD45RA-negative fraction. The chain is encoded by TRBV9 joined to TRBJ1-1; no D gene is confidently identified. This TCR came from a man aged 18 to 30 in good health. Some clones in this sample may be carry-over from other donors' samples. This receptor carries the CDR3 CASSGDVEAGEAFF. The DNA sequence is given as TGTGCCAGCAGCGGCGATGTTGAGGCCGGTGAAGCTTTCTTT.